This entry lists 30 T cell receptor beta chains sequenced from one sample in a study of T cell responses to AZD1222 COVID-19 vaccine (dated by TCRdb to about 2021). In the paper's terms, the time point label means: about 28 days (+/-7) after the second vaccine dose. Library method: the immunoSEQ multiplex PCR assay. TCRdb limited this immuneACCESS table to in-frame rearrangements with V and J called. A share of clones is missing; checked studies link under half to unresolved V genes, and the rest is unexplained. Here the sample has around 150,000 clones; around 90% occur a single time. The ten largest clones capture about 1.8% of the sample. This specimen consisted of peripheral blood, obtained 28 days after the second AZD1222 dose. These receptors came from an adult who received the AZD1222 COVID-19 vaccine.

This clone has more than one count but fewer than ten. This chain connects TRBV7-8 to TRBJ1-2; D may be TRBD1 (6 bases). Germline-derived CDR1 and CDR2 are SGHVS and FQNEAQ. This CDR3 has 14 amino acids. Trimming took off 5 bases at V and 7 bases at J, with 17 bases between the two ends. CDR3 sequence reads: CASSREQGRGGYTF. The DNA of the CDR3 is TGTGCCAGCAGCAGGGAACAGGGAAGGGGTGGCTACACCTTC.

The chain links TRBV7-9 to TRBJ1-5; no definite D call. This CDR3 is built from 13 residues. The V and J ends lost 5 bases and 4 bases respectively, with 9 bases between them. CDR1 and CDR2 from the germline V gene are SEHNR and FQNEAQ (reference sequence). As DNA, the CDR3 is TGTGCCAGCAGCCGGCAACCAAATCAGCCCCAGCATTTT. It yields the protein CASSRQPNQPQHF.

This clone was counted once. The chain combines TRBV2 with TRBJ2-7, with D possibly called TRBD1 or TRBD2 (5 bases each). Looked up from germline, CDR1 is SNHLY and CDR2 is FYNNEI. Deletions cut 6 bases from V and 3 bases from J, with 15 bases between. The CDR3 covers 14 residues. CDR3 in DNA: TGTGCCAGCAGAAACTGGGACGGCCTCTACGAGCAGTACTTC. It translates to CASRNWDGLYEQYF.

The CDR3 protein is CASSFRRDNSPLHF. In DNA, the CDR3 is TGTGCCAGCAGCTTTAGGAGGGATAATTCACCCCTCCACTTT. The chain combines TRBV28 with TRBJ1-6; D is unclear. V was pared by 6 bases and J by 5 bases, with 11 bases between. The CDR3 has 14 amino acids. CDR1 MDHEN and CDR2 SYDVKM come from the germline V gene.

As to this clone: At one boundary the junction diverges from the germline segment, which might be a read error. The chain employs TRBV7-7 and TRBJ2-3; D is tentatively TRBD1 or TRBD2 (6 bases each). In germline, CDR1 is SSHAT, CDR2 FNYEAQ (reference sequence). The CDR3 loop spans 16 amino acids. The CDR3: CASSLRPGAGTDTQYF. The CDR3 DNA follows: TGTGCTAGCAGCTTACGTCCGGGGGCTGGCACAGATACGCAGTATTTT.

This sequence joins TRBV19 and TRBJ2-5, with 9 bases aligning to TRBD2. V shed 3 bases, J shed 4 bases, and the junction held 3 bases outside the gene matches. This CDR3 comprises 14 residues. Germline CDR1 is LNHDA and CDR2 is SQIVND (reference sequence). The CDR3 nucleotides read TGTGCCAGTAGTATTAGCGGGGGAGGAGAGACCCAGTACTTC. Translation gives CASSISGGGETQYF.

This clone was picked up one time. As DNA, the CDR3 is TGTGCCAGCAGCTTAACAGCGGACTCCTACGAGCAGTACTTC. As protein: CASSLTADSYEQYF. This chain links TRBV7-6 with TRBJ2-7, with TRBD2 as a possible D gene (5 bases). There are 14 residues in the CDR3. The germline V gene encodes CDR1 SGHVS and CDR2 FNYEAQ. Trimming pared 2 bases from V and 0 bases from J, leaving 8 bases between.

The genes are TRBV6-5 and TRBJ1-1, with 8 nucleotides matching TRBD1. Germline V gene lookup returns CDR1 MNHEY and CDR2 SVGAGI. This CDR3 has 15 residues. V lost 5 bases, J lost 3 bases, and 8 bases stayed unmatched. Written as DNA, the CDR3 is TGTGCCAGCAGTAACGACAGGGGAAAGGACACTGAAGCTTTCTTT. Translation gives CASSNDRGKDTEAFF.

This clone appeared once. V is TRBV30 and J is TRBJ1-1; D ambiguous. The CDR3 extends over 12 amino acids. From germline, CDR1 is GTSNPN and CDR2 SVGIG (reference sequence). V was pared by 1 base and J by 4 bases, with 7 bases between. This CDR3 reads CAWSATGTEAFF. CDR3 nucleotide sequence: TGTGCCTGGAGTGCCACGGGCACTGAAGCTTTCTTT.

This chain connects TRBV19 to TRBJ2-5; perhaps TRBD2 as D (6 bases). Germline CDR1 is LNHDA and CDR2 is SQIVND (reference sequence). This CDR3 region has 14 residues. Trimming removed 1 base at V and 5 bases at J, with 11 bases between. The CDR3: CASSIVGGTETQYF. Written as DNA, the CDR3 is TGTGCCAGTAGTATAGTCGGGGGAACCGAGACCCAGTACTTC.

The chain carries TRBV30 and TRBJ1-1, with a weak D call TRBD1 (6 bases). This CDR3 contains 14 residues. V gave up 5 bases and J gave up 4 bases, with 17 bases separating them. Germline V gene lookup returns CDR1 GTSNPN and CDR2 SVGIG (reference sequence). Written as DNA, the CDR3 is TGTGCCTGGGACCTCGGGGGCGGAACCACTGAAGCTTTCTTT. Translation: CAWDLGGGTTEAFF. Filled out from reference TRBV30 and TRBJ1-1, the complete variable domain reads SQTIHQWPATLVQPVGSPLSLECTVEGTSNPNLYWYRQAAGRGLQLLFYSVGIGQISSEVPQNLSASRPQDRQFILSSKKLLLSDSGFYLCAWDLGGGTTEAFFGQGTRLTVV.

This sequence joins TRBV11-1 and TRBJ2-7; 12 positions agree with TRBD2. In germline, CDR1 is SGHAT, CDR2 FQDESV (reference sequence). Losses at the gene ends were 1 base for V and 3 bases for J; bases not matched to a gene: 1. The CDR3 contains 15 residues. The CDR3 is CASSLELAGGYEQYF. CDR3 bases: TGTGCCAGCAGCTTAGAACTAGCGGGGGGCTACGAGCAGTACTTC. Supplemented by reference TRBV11-1 and TRBJ2-7, the full variable domain reads EAEVAQSPRYKITEKSQAVAFWCDPISGHATLYWYRQILGQGPELLVQFQDESVVDDSQLPKDRFSAERLKGVDSTLKIQPAELGDSAMYLCASSLELAGGYEQYFGPGTRLTVT.

This chain links TRBV19 with TRBJ1-1; 12 positions match TRBD1. This CDR3 region has 18 residues. Germline V gene lookup returns CDR1 LNHDA and CDR2 SQIVND (reference sequence). J lost 2 bases, V lost 3 bases, and 10 bases had no gene match. The CDR3 DNA reads as TGTGCCAGTAGTATTTCCGGGACAGGGGGCCTACACAACACTGAAGCTTTCTTT. It translates to CASSISGTGGLHNTEAFF. Supplemented by reference TRBV19 and TRBJ1-1, the full variable domain reads DGGITQSPKYLFRKEGQNVTLSCEQNLNHDAMYWYRQDPGQGLRLIYYSQIVNDFQKGDIAEGYSVSREKKESFPLTVTSAQKNPTAFYLCASSISGTGGLHNTEAFFGQGTRLTVV.

The rearrangement links TRBV5-6 to TRBJ1-4; D is uncertain. The CDR3 loop spans 19 amino acids. V was shortened by 4 bases and J by 7 bases, with 29 bases between the two germline ends. Germline lookup yields CDR1 SGHDT and CDR2 YYEEEE. CDR3 sequence reads: CASSDTTSAIPIKSEKLFF. DNA for the CDR3: TGTGCCAGCAGCGATACCACCTCGGCCATCCCCATCAAAAGTGAAAAACTGTTTTTT. The full variable domain, rest sourced from reference TRBV5-6 and TRBJ1-4, is DAGVTQSPTHLIKTRGQQVTLRCSPKSGHDTVSWYQQALGQGPQFIFQYYEEEERQRGNFPDRFSGHQFPNYSSELNVNALLLGDSALYLCASSDTTSAIPIKSEKLFFGSGTQLSVL.

In its sample, this clone was seen once. The chain joins TRBV28 to TRBJ2-7, with 11 bases aligning to TRBD1. Germline CDR1 reads MDHEN; CDR2 reads SYDVKM. Trimming took 6 bases from V and 5 from J; bases not matched to a gene: 9. CDR3 size: 15 residues. The CDR3 DNA follows: TGTGCCAGCAGCCCCCCCGGGACAGGGGGGGACGAGCAGTACTTC. Encoded protein: CASSPPGTGGDEQYF.

This clone was seen a single time. The gene calls are TRBV19 and TRBJ2-7, with D perhaps matching TRBD1 or TRBD2 (5 bases each). Germline V gene lookup returns CDR1 LNHDA and CDR2 SQIVND (reference sequence). The CDR3 runs 15 residues. V was clipped by 2 bases and J by 5 bases, with 16 bases between them. The CDR3 sequence: CASSITGAGRNEQYF. The CDR3 DNA follows: TGTGCCAGTAGTATAACCGGGGCAGGGAGAAACGAGCAGTACTTC.

The rearrangement uses TRBV5-5 and TRBJ2-2; D uncertain. Trimming left V 4 bases short and J 0 bases short, with 10 bases between. This CDR3 is 15 amino acids long. Germline V lookup: CDR1 SGHKS, CDR2 YYEKEE (reference sequence). The CDR3 reads CASSPRATNTGELFF. CDR3 DNA: TGTGCCAGCAGCCCTAGGGCCACGAACACCGGGGAGCTGTTTTTT.

This clone was observed once. This rearrangement joins TRBV7-9 to TRBJ1-4, with D perhaps matching TRBD1 (6 bases). With 4 bases removed from V and 2 bases from J, the gap between germline ends came to 14 bases. Germline V gene lookup returns CDR1 SEHNR and CDR2 FQNEAQ (reference sequence). CDR3 length: 16 amino acids. As DNA, the CDR3 is TGTGCCAGCAGCTCACCTCGGACAGCTACTAATGAAAAACTGTTTTTT. Its translation: CASSSPRTATNEKLFF. The entire variable domain, with the rest obtained from reference TRBV7-9 and TRBJ1-4, is as follows: DTGVSQNPRHKITKRGQNVTFRCDPISEHNRLYWYRQTLGQGPEFLTYFQNEAQLEKSRLLSDRFSAERPKGSFSTLEIQRTEQGDSAMYLCASSSPRTATNEKLFFGSGTQLSVL.

This clone was recorded a few times. The chain combines TRBV27 with TRBJ2-7; 7 bases are shared with TRBD2. The germline V gene encodes CDR1 MNHEY and CDR2 SMNVEV (reference sequence). J gave up 0 bases and V 6 bases, and 8 bases lay outside the gene matches. The CDR3 contains 15 residues. CDR3 sequence reads: CASSRSGGPSYEQYF. CDR3 DNA sequence: TGTGCCAGCAGCCGTTCGGGAGGTCCCTCCTACGAGCAGTACTTC.

On this clone itself: Other nucleotide sequences in the sample specify the same CDR3. The rearrangement joins TRBV7-8 to TRBJ1-6, with D possibly being TRBD1 (6 bases). Germline lookup yields CDR1 SGHVS and CDR2 FQNEAQ. The ends were cut back, 5 bases at V and 1 base at J, with 12 bases in the middle. The CDR3 spans 16 residues. CDR3 sequence (DNA): TGTGCCAGCAGCCTACGGCAGGGGTCCTATAATTCACCCCTCCACTTT. This encodes CASSLRQGSYNSPLHF.

The V gene is TRBV7-2, the J gene TRBJ1-2; 8 nucleotides match TRBD1. The ends lost 1 base at V and 4 bases at J; junction bases unmatched: 5. The germline V gene encodes CDR1 SGHTA and CDR2 FQGNSA. The CDR3 runs 15 residues. The CDR3 here is CASSLEVDRVYGYTF. The CDR3, as DNA: TGTGCCAGCAGCTTAGAGGTGGACAGGGTCTATGGCTACACCTTC.

V usage is TRBV7-9 and J usage is TRBJ1-1, with unresolved D. With 5 bases removed from V and 1 base from J, the gap between germline ends came to 8 bases. The germline gives CDR1 SEHNR, CDR2 FQNEAQ (reference sequence). The CDR3 runs 13 residues. CDR3 sequence: CASSRPENTEAFF. The CDR3 nucleotides read TGTGCCAGCAGCCGTCCTGAGAACACTGAAGCTTTCTTT.

This clone is a singleton in its sample. J is TRBJ1-6 and V is TRBV27, with D unclear. Germline V gives CDR1 MNHEY, CDR2 SMNVEV (reference sequence). The V gene lost 3 bases and the J gene lost 4 bases, with 10 bases spanning the gap. The CDR3 covers 15 residues. The CDR3 sequence: CASSFYDRYNSPLHF. The DNA of the CDR3 is TGTGCCAGCAGTTTTTACGACCGTTATAATTCACCCCTCCACTTT.

The chain links TRBV12-3 or TRBV12-4 to TRBJ1-2; a possible D gene is TRBD1 (6 bases). The CDR3 runs 13 residues. V was pared by 4 bases and J by 3 bases, with 9 bases between. The CDR3 loop reads CASSYRVDYGYTF. Written as DNA, the CDR3 is TGTGCCAGCAGTTACAGGGTTGACTATGGCTACACCTTC.

CDR3 nucleotide sequence: TGTGCCAGCAGTGAATCGTGGGCGGCGAACACTGAAGCTTTCTTT. This encodes CASSESWAANTEAFF. This chain links TRBV25-1 with TRBJ1-1; D remains unclear. Germline-derived CDR1 and CDR2 are MGHDK and SYGVNS. The CDR3 totals 15 residues. Between the trimmed V and J ends, which lost 1 base and 1 base, there was a span of 10 bases.

The chain links TRBV5-5 to TRBJ1-4, with no clear D. There are 15 residues in the CDR3. V lost 9 bases and J 8 bases, leaving 23 bases between the germline ends. Germline CDR1 is SGHKS and CDR2 is YYEKEE (reference sequence). CDR3 loop: CATKLGLDSREKLFF. The CDR3, as DNA: TGTGCCACTAAACTGGGTCTGGACTCGAGGGAAAAACTGTTTTTT.

This clone was detected once. In nucleotides, the CDR3 is TGTGCCAGCACCCAAGGGCAGGGGAAGCGAGATACGCAGTATTTT. It translates to CASTQGQGKRDTQYF. This chain links TRBV5-8 with TRBJ2-3; D is perhaps TRBD1 (6 bases). V lost 6 bases, J lost 5 bases, and 19 bases lay in between. Germline V gene data show CDR1 as SGHTS and CDR2 as YDEGEE. The length of the CDR3 is 15 residues. Together with reference TRBV5-8 and TRBJ2-3, the CDR3 gives the full variable domain: EAGVTQSPTHLIKTRGQQATLRCSPISGHTSVYWYQQALGLGLQFLLWYDEGEERNRGNFPPRFSGRQFPNYSSELNVNALELEDSALYLCASTQGQGKRDTQYFGPGTRLTVL.

This clone was found a few times. This chain joins TRBV18 and TRBJ2-5, with no clear D. Trimming shortened V by 3 bases and J by 2 bases, and 1 base separated the two germline ends. Germline CDR1 is KGHSH and CDR2 is LQKENI. This CDR3 spans 11 amino acids. CDR3 in DNA: TGTGCCAGCTCACCTCAAGAGACCCAGTACTTC. Its translation: CASSPQETQYF.

The chain links TRBV27 to TRBJ1-3; D is unresolved. Germline V gene data show CDR1 as MNHEY and CDR2 as SMNVEV (reference sequence). This CDR3 comprises 13 residues. V lost 2 bases, J lost 4 bases, and 6 bases lay in between. CDR3 sequence (DNA): TGTGCCAGCAGTTTAGCCAGGGGAAACACCATATATTTT. Protein: CASSLARGNTIYF.

The rearrangement joins TRBV5-1 to TRBJ1-1; the match to TRBD1 covers 12 bases. V gave up 6 bases and J gave up 1 base; unmatched junction bases: 16. This CDR3 contains 19 residues. Germline V gene lookup returns CDR1 SGHRS and CDR2 YFSETQ. CDR3 sequence: CASTAGTGGSRGANTEAFF. Written as DNA, the CDR3 is TGCGCCAGCACAGCCGGGACAGGGGGCAGCCGGGGAGCGAACACTGAAGCTTTCTTT.